In this sample, the clone carrying this TCR beta chain turned up a few times. Next came a second PCR, run for roughly 6 to 11 cycles, which used a sample-barcoded 5' primer along with a J-beta primer mix. TCRdb analysed the 5' RACE reads with MiXCR anew, one entry per CDR3 protein. Of fewer than 1,200,000 distinct CDR3 sequences listed, roughly a quarter are singletons. The sample originates from a study of blood T cells in healthy people across ages. Trimming removed 6 bases from V and 6 bases from J; junction bases left unmatched: 8. The length of the CDR3 is 15 residues. Germline assignment: CDR1 MNHNS and CDR2 SASEGT. The same sample was also used in a study of T cells of mothers and their children.

This TCR was recovered from a girl aged 2-10 years in good health. The gene calls are TRBV6-1 and TRBJ1-5; TRBD1 matches 10 bases. The material sequenced was blood. CDR3 bases: TGTGCCAGCAGGAGGGACAGGGGAGGAAGTCAGCCCCAGCATTTT. It specifies CASRRDRGGSQPQHF.